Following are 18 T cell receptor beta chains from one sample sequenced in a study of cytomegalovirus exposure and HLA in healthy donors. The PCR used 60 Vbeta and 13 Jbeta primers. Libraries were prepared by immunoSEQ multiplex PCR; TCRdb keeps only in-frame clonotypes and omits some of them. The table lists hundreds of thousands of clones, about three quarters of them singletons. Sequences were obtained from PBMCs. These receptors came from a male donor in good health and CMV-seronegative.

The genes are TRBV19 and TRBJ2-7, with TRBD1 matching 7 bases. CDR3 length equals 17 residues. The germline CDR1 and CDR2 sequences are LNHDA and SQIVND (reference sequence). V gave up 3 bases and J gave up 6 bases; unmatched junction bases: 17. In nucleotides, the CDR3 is TGTGCCAGTAGTATCCGTACCGTGGGGACAGACGGCGTCGAGCAGTACTTC. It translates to CASSIRTVGTDGVEQYF.

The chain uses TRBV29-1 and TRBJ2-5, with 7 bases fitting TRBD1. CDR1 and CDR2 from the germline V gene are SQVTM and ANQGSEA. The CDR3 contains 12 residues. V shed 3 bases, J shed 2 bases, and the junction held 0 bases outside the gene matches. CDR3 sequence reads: CSVEGQQETQYF. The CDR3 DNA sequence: TGCAGCGTTGAGGGACAGCAAGAGACCCAGTACTTC.

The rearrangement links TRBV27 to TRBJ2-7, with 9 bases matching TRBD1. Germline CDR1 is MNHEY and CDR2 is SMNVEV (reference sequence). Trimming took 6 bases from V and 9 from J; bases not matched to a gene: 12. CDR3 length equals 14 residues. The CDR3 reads CASRKPGQGLGQYF. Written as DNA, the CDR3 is TGTGCCAGCAGGAAACCGGGACAGGGATTGGGGCAGTACTTC.

The CDR3 here is CASSRHGQIPNTIYF. CDR3 DNA sequence: TGTGCCAGCAGCCGACACGGACAGATCCCAAACACCATATATTTT. The genes are TRBV5-6 and TRBJ1-3; maybe TRBD1 (6 bases). The CDR3 is made up of 15 amino acids. Germline V gene data show CDR1 as SGHDT and CDR2 as YYEEEE. Deletions cut 4 bases from V and 6 bases from J, with 17 bases between.

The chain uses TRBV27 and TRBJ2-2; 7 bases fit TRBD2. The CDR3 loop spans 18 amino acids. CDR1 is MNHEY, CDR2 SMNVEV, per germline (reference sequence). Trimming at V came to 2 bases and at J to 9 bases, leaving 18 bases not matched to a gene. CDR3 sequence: CASSLIPRQGLLFRELFF. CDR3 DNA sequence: TGTGCCAGCAGTTTAATCCCTCGCCAGGGACTACTTTTTCGGGAGCTGTTTTTT.

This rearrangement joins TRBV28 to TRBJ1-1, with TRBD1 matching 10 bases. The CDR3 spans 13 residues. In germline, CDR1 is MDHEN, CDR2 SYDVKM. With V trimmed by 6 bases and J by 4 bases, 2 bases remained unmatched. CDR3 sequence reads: CASRRQGATEAFF. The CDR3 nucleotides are TGTGCCAGCAGGCGACAGGGGGCCACTGAAGCTTTCTTT.

In nucleotides, the CDR3 is TGTGCCAGCAGCACTACCGGACAGATGAATTCACCCCTCCACTTT. It translates to CASSTTGQMNSPLHF. The chain has TRBV9 and TRBJ1-6; possibly TRBD1 for D (6 bases). V gave up 4 bases and J gave up 7 bases, with 15 bases separating them. Germline V gene sequence: CDR1 SGDLS, CDR2 YYNGEE. There are 15 residues in the CDR3.

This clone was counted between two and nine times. CDR3 loop: CASSPKGTGQIHSNQPQHF. Here the CDR3 DNA reads TGTGCCAGCAGCCCCAAGGGGACGGGACAGATCCATAGCAATCAGCCCCAGCATTTT. This chain connects TRBV7-3 to TRBJ1-5, with 7 bases fitting TRBD1. Trimming took 5 bases from V and 0 from J; bases not matched to a gene: 16. Per germline, CDR1 SGHTA and CDR2 FQGTGA. The CDR3 covers 19 residues. The full variable domain, in which reference TRBV7-3 and TRBJ1-5 provide the parts outside the CDR3, is GAGVSQTPSNKVTEKGKYVELRCDPISGHTALYWYRQSLGQGPEFLIYFQGTGAADDSGLPNDRFFAVRPEGSVSTLKIQRTERGDSAVYLCASSPKGTGQIHSNQPQHFGDGTRLSIL.

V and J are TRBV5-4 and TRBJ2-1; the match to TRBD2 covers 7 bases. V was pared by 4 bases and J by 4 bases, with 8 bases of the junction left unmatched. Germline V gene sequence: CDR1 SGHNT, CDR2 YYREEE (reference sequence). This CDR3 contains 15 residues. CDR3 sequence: CASSPAGLEYNEQFF. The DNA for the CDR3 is TGTGCCAGCAGCCCCGCCGGACTAGAGTACAATGAGCAGTTCTTC.

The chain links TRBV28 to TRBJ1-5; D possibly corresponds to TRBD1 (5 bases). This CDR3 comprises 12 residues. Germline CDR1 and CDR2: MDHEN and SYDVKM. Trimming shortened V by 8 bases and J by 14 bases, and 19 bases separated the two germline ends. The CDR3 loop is CASVQPGGSEHF. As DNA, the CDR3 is TGTGCCAGCGTCCAGCCCGGGGGTTCAGAGCATTTT.

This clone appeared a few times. CDR3 region: CASKAGTGGSGNIQYF. DNA for the CDR3: TGTGCATCTAAAGCAGGGACAGGGGGCAGCGGAAACATTCAGTACTTC. The chain is built from TRBV2 and TRBJ2-4; TRBD1 aligns across 12 bases. The germline CDR1 and CDR2 sequences are SNHLY and FYNNEI. CDR3 length equals 16 residues.

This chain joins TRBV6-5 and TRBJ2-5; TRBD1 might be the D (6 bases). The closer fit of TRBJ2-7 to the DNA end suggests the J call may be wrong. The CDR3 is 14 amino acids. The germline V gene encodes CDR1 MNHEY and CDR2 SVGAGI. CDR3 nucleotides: TGTGCCAGCAGTTCCTCGACAGGAAGCTACGAGCAGTACTTC. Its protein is CASSSSTGSYEQYF.

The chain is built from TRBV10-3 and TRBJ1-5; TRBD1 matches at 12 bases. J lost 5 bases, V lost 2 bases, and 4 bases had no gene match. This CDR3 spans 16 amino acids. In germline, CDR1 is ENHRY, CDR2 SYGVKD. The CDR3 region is CAISEPGTGGDQPQHF. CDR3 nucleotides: TGTGCCATCAGTGAGCCCGGGACAGGGGGCGATCAGCCCCAGCATTTT.

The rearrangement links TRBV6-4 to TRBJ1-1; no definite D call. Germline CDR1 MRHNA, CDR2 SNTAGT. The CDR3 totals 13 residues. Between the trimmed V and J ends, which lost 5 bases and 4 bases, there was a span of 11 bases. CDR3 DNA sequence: TGTGCCAGCAGTACGAGCCGGGGCACTGAAGCTTTCTTT. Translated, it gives CASSTSRGTEAFF.

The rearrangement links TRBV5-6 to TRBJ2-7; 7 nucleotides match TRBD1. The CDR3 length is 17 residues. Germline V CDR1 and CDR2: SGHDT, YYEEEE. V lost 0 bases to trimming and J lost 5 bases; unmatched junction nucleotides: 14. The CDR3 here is CASSLAGFGTDPDEQYF. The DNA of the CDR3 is TGTGCCAGCAGCTTGGCCGGTTTTGGGACAGACCCGGACGAGCAGTACTTC.

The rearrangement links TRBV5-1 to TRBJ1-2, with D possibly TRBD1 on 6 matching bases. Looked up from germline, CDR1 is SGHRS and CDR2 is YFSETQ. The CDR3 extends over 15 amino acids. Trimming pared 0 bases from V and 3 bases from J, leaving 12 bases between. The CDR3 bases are TGCGCCAGCAGCTTGGGGACAGCTATGGACTATGGCTACACCTTC. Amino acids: CASSLGTAMDYGYTF.

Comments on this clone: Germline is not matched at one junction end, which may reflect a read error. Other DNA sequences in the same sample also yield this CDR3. CDR3: CASSDKANTEAFF. Written as DNA, the CDR3 is TGTGCCAGCAGCGACAAAGCGAACACTGAAGCTTTCTTT. The chain couples TRBV5-1 to TRBJ1-1; D is unresolved. CDR1 SGHRS and CDR2 YFSETQ come from the germline V gene. The CDR3 has 13 amino acids.

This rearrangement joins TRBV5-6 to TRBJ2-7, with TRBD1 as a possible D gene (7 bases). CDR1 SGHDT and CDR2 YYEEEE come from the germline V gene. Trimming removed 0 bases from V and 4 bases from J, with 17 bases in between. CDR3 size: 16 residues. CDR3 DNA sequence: TGTGCCAGCAGCTTGGCGGGGAGGACAGGACCTTACGAGCAGTACTTC. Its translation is CASSLAGRTGPYEQYF.